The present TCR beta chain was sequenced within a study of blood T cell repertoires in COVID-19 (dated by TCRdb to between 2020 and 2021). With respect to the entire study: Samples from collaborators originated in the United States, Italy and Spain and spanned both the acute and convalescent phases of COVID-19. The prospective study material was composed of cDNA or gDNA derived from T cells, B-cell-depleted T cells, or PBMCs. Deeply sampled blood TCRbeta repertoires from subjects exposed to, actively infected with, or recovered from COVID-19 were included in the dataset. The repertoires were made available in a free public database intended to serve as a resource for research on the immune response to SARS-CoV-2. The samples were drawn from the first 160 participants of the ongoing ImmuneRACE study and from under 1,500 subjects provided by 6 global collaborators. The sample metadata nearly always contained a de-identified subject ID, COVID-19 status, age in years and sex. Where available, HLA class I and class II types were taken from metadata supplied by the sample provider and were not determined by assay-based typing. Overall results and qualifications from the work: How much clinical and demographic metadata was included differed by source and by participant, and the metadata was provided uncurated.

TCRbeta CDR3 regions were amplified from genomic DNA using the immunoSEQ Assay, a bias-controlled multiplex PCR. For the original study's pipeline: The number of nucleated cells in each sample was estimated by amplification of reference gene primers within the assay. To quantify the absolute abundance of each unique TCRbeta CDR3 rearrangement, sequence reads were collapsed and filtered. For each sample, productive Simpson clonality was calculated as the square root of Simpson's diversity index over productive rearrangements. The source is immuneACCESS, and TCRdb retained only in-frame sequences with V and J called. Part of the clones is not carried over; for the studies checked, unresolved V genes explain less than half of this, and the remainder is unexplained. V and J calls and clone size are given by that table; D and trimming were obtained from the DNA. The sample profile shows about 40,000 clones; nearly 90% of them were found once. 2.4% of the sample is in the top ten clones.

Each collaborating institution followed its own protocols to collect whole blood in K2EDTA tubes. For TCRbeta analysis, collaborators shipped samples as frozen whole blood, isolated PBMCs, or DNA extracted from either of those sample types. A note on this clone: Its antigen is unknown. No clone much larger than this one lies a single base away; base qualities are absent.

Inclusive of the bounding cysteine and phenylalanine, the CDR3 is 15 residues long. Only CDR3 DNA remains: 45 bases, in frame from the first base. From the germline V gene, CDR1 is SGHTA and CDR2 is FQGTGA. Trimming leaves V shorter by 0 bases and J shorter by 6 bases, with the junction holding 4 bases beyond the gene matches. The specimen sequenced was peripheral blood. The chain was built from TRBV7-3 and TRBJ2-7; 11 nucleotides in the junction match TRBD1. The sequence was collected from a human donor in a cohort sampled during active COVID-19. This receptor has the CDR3 CASSLTGTGGSEQYF. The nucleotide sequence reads TGTGCCAGCAGCTTAACCGGGACAGGGGGAAGCGAGCAGTACTTC.